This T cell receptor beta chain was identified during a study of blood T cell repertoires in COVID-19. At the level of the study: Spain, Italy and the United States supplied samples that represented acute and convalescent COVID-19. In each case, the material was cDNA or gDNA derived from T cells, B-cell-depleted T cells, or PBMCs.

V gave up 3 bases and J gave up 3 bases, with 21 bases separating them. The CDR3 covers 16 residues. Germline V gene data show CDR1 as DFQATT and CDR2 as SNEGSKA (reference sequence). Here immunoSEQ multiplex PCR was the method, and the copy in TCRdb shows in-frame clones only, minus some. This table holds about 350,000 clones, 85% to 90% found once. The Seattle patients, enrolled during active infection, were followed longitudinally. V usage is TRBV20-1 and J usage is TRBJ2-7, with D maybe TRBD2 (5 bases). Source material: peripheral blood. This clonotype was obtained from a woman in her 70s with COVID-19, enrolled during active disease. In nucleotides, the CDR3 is TGCAGTGCTAGTCCTCACCGGGCAGTACTAGTCTACGAGCAGTACTTC. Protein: CSASPHRAVLVYEQYF.